This T cell receptor beta chain was retrieved from a study of T cells after yellow fever vaccination (dated by TCRdb to about 2019). Turning to the overall study: The SMART-Seq v4 Ultra Low Input RNA kit was used to prepare libraries from fractions with low cell numbers. To track T-cell clones before and after primary and booster YFV17D yellow fever vaccination, bulk TCR alpha and beta repertoires were sequenced longitudinally. The cohort comprised two healthy male donors, one aged 18 to 30 and one aged 30 to 39 years. Blood was collected at multiple timepoints before and after primary and secondary immunization, and bulk PBMC replicates and cell subsets were isolated. The full study reports these points: Compared with the primary T-cell response, the secondary T-cell response was faster but weaker, reaching its peak on day 5 rather than on day 15. A small share of clonotypes was detected in both CD4 and CD8 compartments, with the overlap likely arising from convergent recombination. Most clones expanded after primary vaccination (around 96% of CD4 and around 89% of CD8) were re-detected after the booster, suggesting that broad memory maintenance occurred. Because the study included only a couple of donors, the extent to which the findings can be generalized is limited. Computational filtering was required because FACS-sorted repertoires could contain abundant contaminating clonotypes from the bulk population.

Germline trimming: 7 bases from V, 5 bases from J; junction bases outside gene matches: 9. The CDR3 runs 14 residues from the cysteine to the phenylalanine. The read is trimmed to its CDR3 DNA, 42 bases read in frame from base 1. TCR cDNA was made using 5'RACE template switching, a step that added a universal primer site and unique molecular identifiers. Priming of cDNA synthesis was performed from both the TCR alpha and TCR beta constant segments. Libraries were amplified in two PCR steps, with sample barcodes and sequencing adapters added in the second step. Sequencing of the libraries was done on either Illumina HiSeq 2500 (2x100 bp) or NovaSeq (2x150 bp). Under the source paper's analysis protocol: Reads were demultiplexed and collapsed into UMI consensus sequences with MIGEC, and V(D)J alignment was performed with MiXCR. Clonotypes responding to the vaccine were identified with edgeR on replicate PBMC samples, with the criteria of FDR below 0.01 and a log2 fold change above 5 up to day 15. Bulk clonotypes were assigned CD4 or CD8 identity according to which sequenced CD4 or CD8 repertoire held them at higher abundance. TCRdb passed the public sequencing reads through fastp at Q25 and MiXCR, retaining productive beta sequences. Every distinct CDR3 protein forms one entry, paired with its most common genes and DNA. V and J calls and clone size were set by TCRdb, not the authors. The sample contains a few hundred thousand distinct CDR3 sequences, approximately 6% of them found a single time. Approximately 16% of the sample belongs to the ten largest clones.

This clonotype was recorded at least ten times. Its antigen is unknown. No clone much larger than this one lies a single base away; base qualities are absent. According to the study, the label for this sample's treatment or condition signals: live attenuated yellow fever vaccine strain. At each blood-draw timepoint, two biological replicates of bulk PBMCs were obtained. PBMCs were isolated from peripheral blood using a standard Ficoll-Paque protocol. TriZol was used to extract RNA from bulk PBMCs, CD4 and CD8 fractions, and dextramer-positive and dextramer-negative fractions. The V and J segments used are TRBV12-3 or TRBV12-4 and TRBJ2-3, with 7 bases matching TRBD1. The sequence was obtained from a man aged 25-45 years who received the YFV17D yellow fever vaccine. Source: PBMCs, taken 5 days after the yellow fever booster vaccination. The nucleotide sequence is TGTGCCAGCACGACAGGGATCCGCGAAGATACGCAGTATTTT. The resulting protein is CASTTGIREDTQYF.